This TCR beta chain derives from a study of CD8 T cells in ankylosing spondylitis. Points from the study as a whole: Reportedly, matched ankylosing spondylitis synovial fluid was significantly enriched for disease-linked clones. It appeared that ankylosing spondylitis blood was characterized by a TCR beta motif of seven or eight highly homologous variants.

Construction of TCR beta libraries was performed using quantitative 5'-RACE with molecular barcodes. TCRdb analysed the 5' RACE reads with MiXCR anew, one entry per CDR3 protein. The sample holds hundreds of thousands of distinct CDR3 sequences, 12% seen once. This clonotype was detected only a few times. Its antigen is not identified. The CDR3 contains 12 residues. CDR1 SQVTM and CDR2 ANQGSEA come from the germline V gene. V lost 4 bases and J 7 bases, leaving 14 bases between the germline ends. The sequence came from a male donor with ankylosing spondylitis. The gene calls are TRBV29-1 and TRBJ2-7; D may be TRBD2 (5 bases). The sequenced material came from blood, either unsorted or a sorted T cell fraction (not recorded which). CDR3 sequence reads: CSVADYSGEQYF. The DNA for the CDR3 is TGCAGCGTTGCTGACTACTCGGGAGAGCAGTACTTC.